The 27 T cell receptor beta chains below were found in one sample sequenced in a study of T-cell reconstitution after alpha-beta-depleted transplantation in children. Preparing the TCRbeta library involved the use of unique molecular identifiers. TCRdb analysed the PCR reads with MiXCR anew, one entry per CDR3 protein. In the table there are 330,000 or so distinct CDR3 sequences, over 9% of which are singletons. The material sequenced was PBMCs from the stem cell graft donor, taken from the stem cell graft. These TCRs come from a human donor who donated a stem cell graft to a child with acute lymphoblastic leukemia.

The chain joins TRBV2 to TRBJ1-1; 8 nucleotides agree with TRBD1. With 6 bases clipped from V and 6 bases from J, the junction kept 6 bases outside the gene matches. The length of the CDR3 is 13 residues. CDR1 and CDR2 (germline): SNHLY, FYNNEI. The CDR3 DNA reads TGTGCCAGCAGGAGGACAGGGATTCCTGAAGCTTTCTTT. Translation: CASRRTGIPEAFF.

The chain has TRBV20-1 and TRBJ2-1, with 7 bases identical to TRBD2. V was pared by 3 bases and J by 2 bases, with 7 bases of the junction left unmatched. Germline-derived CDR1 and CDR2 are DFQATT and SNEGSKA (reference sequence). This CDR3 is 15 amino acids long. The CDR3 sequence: CSASWGGRAYNEQFF. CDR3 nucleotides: TGCAGTGCTAGTTGGGGCGGGAGAGCCTACAATGAGCAGTTCTTC.

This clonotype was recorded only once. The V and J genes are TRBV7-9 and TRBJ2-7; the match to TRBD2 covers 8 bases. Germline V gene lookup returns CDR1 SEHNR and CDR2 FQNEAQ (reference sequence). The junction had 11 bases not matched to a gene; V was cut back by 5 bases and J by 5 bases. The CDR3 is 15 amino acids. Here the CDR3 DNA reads TGTGCCAGCAGCATCGTGCCGGGGGGGCGAAACGAGCAGTACTTC. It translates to CASSIVPGGRNEQYF.

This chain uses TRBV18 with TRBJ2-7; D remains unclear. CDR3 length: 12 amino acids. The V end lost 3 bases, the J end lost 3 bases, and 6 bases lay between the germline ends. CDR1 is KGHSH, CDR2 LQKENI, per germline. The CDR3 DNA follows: TGTGCCAGCTCACCGGCCGACTACGAGCAGTACTTC. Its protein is CASSPADYEQYF.

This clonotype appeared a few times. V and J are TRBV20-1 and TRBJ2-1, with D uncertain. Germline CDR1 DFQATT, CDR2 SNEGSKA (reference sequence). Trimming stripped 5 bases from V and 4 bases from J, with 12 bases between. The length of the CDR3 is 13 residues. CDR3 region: CSAVRVGYNEQFF. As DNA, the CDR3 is TGCAGTGCTGTAAGGGTGGGATACAATGAGCAGTTCTTC.

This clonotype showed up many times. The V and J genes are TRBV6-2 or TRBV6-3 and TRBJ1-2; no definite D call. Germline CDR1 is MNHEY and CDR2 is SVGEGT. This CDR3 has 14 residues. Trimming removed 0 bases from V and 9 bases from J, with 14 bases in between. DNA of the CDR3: TGTGCCAGCAGTTACTCCCGCAGGCCTAGGAGCTACACCTTC. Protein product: CASSYSRRPRSYTF.

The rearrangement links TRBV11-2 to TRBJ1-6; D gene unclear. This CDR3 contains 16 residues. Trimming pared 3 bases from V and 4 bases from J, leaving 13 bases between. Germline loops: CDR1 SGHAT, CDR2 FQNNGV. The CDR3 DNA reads TGTGCCAGCAGCTTTCCCACCGGCCGATATAATTCACCCCTCCACTTT. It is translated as CASSFPTGRYNSPLHF.

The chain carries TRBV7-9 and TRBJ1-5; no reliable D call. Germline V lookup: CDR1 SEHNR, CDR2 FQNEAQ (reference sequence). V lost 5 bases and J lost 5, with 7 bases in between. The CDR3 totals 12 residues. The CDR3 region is CASSTWDQPQHF. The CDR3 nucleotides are TGTGCCAGCAGCACTTGGGATCAGCCCCAGCATTTT.

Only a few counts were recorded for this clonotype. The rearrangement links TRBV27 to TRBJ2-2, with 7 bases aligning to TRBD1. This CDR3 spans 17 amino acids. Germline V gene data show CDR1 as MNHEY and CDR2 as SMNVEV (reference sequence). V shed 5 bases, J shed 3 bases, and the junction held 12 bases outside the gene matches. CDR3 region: CASSPTQGSLYTGELFF. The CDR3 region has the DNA TGTGCCAGCAGTCCTACACAGGGGTCCCTTTACACCGGGGAGCTGTTTTTT.

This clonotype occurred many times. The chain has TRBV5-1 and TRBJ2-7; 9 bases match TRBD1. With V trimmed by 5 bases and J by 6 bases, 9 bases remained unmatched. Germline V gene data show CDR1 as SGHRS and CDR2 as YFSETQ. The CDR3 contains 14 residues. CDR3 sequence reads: CASRSTGGAGEQYF. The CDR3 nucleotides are TGCGCCAGCAGGTCGACAGGGGGAGCCGGCGAGCAGTACTTC.

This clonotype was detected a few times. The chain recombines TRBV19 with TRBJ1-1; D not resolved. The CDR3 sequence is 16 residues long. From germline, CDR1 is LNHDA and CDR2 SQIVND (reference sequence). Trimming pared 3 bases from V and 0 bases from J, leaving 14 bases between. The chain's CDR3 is CASSIAGSLMNTEAFF. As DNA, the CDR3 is TGTGCCAGTAGTATCGCAGGCAGCCTTATGAACACTGAAGCTTTCTTT.

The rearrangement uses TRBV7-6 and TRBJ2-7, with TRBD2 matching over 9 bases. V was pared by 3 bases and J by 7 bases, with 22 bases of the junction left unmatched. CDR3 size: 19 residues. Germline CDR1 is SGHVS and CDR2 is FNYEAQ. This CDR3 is CASSFLGPLSGSTSVEQYF. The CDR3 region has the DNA TGTGCCAGCAGCTTCCTAGGGCCCCTTAGCGGGAGTACATCCGTGGAGCAGTACTTC. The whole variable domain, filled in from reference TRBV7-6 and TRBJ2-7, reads GAGVSQSPRYKVTKRGQDVALRCDPISGHVSLYWYRQALGQGPEFLTYFNYEAQQDKSGLPNDRFSAERPEGSISTLTIQRTEQRDSAMYRCASSFLGPLSGSTSVEQYFGPGTRLTVT.

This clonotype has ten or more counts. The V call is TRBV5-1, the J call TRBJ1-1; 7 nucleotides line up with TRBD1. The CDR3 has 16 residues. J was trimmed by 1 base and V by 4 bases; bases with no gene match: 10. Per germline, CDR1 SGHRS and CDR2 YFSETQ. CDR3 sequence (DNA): TGCGCCAGCAGCCTACTCGGACAGGAACAGAACACTGAAGCTTTCTTT. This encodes CASSLLGQEQNTEAFF.

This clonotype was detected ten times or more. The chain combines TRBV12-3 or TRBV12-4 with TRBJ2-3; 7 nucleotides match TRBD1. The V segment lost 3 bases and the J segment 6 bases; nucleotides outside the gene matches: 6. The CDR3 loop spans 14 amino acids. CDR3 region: CASSFTGDRDTQYF. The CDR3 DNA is TGTGCCAGCAGTTTCACAGGGGATAGGGATACGCAGTATTTT.

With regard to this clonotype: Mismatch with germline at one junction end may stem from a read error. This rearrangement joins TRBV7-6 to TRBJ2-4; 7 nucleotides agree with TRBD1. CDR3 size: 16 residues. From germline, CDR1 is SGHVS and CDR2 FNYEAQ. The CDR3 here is CASSLGGTEKKNSQYF. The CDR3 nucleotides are TGTGCCAGCAGCTTAGGGGGGACAGAAAAAAAAAACAGTCAGTACTTC.

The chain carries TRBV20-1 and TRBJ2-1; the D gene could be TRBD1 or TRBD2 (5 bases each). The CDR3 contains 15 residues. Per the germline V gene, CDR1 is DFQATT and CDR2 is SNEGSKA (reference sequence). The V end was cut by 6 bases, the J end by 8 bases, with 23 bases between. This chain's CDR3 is CSASVDGRRGDEQFF. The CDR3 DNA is TGCAGTGCCTCTGTGGATGGGCGGAGAGGGGATGAGCAGTTCTTC.

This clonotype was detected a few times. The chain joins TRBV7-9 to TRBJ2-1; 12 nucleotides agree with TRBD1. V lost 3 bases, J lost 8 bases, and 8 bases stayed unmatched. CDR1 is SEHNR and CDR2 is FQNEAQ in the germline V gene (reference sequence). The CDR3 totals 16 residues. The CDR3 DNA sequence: TGTGCCAGCAGCTTCGGGGACAGGGGGCTTCGGGATGAGCAGTTCTTC. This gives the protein CASSFGDRGLRDEQFF.

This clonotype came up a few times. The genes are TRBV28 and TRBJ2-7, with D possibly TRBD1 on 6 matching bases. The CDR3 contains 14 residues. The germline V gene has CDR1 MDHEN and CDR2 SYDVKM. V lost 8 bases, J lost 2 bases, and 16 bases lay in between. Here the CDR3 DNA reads TGTGCCAGCGGGATGCGGGCAGGGGCCTACGAGCAGTACTTC. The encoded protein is CASGMRAGAYEQYF. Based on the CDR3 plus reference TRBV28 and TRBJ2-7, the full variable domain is DVKVTQSSRYLVKRTGEKVFLECVQDMDHENMFWYRQDPGLGLRLIYFSYDVKMKEKGDIPEGYSVSREKKERFSLILESASTNQTSMYLCASGMRAGAYEQYFGPGTRLTVT.

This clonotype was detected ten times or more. This CDR3 reads CASSFSGSGTGELFF. For the CDR3, the DNA is TGTGCCAGCAGTTTTAGCGGGAGCGGCACCGGGGAGCTGTTTTTT. The rearrangement joins TRBV12-3 or TRBV12-4 to TRBJ2-2; 9 bases are a match to TRBD2. V was clipped by 3 bases and J by 4 bases; unmatched bases: 3. The CDR3 is 15 residues long.

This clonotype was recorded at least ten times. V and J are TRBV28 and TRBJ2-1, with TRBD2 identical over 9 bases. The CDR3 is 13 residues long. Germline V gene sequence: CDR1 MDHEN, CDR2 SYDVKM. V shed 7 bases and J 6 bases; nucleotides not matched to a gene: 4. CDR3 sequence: CASKLAGVNEQFF. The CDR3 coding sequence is TGTGCCAGCAAGTTAGCGGGAGTCAATGAGCAGTTCTTC.

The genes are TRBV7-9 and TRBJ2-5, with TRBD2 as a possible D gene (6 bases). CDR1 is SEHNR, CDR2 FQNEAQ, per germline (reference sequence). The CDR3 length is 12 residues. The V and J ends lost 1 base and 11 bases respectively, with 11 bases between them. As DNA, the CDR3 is TGTGCCAGCAGCTTAGTTAGCGGTGGTCAGTACTTC. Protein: CASSLVSGGQYF. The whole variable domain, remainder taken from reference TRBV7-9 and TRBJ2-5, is DTGVSQNPRHKITKRGQNVTFRCDPISEHNRLYWYRQTLGQGPEFLTYFQNEAQLEKSRLLSDRFSAERPKGSFSTLEIQRTEQGDSAMYLCASSLVSGGQYFGPGTRLLVL.

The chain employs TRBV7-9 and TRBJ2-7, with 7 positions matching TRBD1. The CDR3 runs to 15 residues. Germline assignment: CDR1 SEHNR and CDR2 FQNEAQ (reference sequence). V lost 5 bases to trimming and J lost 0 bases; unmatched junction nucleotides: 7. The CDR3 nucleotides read TGTGCCAGCAGCACCCCGGACAGGAGCTCCTACGAGCAGTACTTC. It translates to CASSTPDRSSYEQYF.

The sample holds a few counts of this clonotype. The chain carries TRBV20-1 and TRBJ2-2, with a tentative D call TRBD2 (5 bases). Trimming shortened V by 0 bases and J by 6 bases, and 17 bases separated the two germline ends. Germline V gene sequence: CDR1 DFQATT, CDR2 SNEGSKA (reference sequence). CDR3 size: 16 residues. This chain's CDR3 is CSARDSGLALAGELFF. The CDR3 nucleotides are TGCAGTGCTAGAGATAGTGGGCTAGCTCTCGCCGGGGAGCTGTTTTTT.

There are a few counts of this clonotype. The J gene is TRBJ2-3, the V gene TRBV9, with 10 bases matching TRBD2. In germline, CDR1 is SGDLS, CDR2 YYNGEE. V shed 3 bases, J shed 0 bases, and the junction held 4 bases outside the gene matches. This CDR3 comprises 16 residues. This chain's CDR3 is CASSDLAGVSTDTQYF. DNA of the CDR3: TGTGCCAGCAGCGACCTAGCGGGAGTAAGCACAGATACGCAGTATTTT.

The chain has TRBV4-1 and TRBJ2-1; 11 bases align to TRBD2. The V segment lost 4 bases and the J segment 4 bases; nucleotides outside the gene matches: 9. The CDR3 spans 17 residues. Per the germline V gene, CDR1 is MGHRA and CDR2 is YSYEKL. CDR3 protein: CASSLSWASGRYNEQFF. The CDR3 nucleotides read TGCGCCAGCAGCCTCTCGTGGGCTAGCGGGAGGTACAATGAGCAGTTCTTC.

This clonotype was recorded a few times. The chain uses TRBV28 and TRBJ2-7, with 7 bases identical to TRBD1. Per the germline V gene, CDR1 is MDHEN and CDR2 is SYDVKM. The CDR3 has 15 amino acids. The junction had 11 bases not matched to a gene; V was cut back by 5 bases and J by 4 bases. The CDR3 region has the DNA TGTGCCAGCAGTCGGGGCCGGGACAGATTATACGAGCAGTACTTC. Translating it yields CASSRGRDRLYEQYF. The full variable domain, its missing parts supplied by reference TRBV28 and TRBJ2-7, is DVKVTQSSRYLVKRTGEKVFLECVQDMDHENMFWYRQDPGLGLRLIYFSYDVKMKEKGDIPEGYSVSREKKERFSLILESASTNQTSMYLCASSRGRDRLYEQYFGPGTRLTVT.

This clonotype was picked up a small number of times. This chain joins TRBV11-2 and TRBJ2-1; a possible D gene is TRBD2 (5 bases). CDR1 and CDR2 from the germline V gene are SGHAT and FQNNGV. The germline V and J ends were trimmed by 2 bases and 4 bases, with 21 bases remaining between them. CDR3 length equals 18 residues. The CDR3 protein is CASSLSHNWGEGYNEQFF. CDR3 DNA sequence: TGTGCCAGCAGCTTATCCCATAATTGGGGAGAAGGATACAATGAGCAGTTCTTC.